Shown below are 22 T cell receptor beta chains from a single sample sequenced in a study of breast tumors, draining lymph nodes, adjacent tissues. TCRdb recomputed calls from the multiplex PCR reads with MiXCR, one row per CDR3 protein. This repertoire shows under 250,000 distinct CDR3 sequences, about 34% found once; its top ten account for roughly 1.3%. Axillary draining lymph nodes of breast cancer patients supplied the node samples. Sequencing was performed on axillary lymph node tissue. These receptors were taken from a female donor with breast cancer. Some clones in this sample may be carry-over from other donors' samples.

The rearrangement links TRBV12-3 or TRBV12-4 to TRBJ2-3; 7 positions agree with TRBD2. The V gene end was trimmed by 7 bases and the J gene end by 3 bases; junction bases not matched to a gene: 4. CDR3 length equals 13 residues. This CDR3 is CASTLGGTDTQYF. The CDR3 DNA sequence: TGTGCCAGCACCCTGGGGGGGACAGATACGCAGTATTTT.

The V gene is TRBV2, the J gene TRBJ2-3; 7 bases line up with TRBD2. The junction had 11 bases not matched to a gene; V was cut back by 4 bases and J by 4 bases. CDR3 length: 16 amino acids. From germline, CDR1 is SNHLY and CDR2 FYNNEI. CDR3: CASSATGLGRADTQYF. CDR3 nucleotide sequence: TGTGCCAGCAGTGCCACAGGACTGGGGAGGGCAGATACGCAGTATTTT.

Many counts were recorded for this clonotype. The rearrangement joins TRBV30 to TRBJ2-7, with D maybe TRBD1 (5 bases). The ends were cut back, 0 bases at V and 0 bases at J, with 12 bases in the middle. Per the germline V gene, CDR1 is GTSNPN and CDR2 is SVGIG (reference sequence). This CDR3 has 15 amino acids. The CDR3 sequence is CAWSVGRGPSYEQYF. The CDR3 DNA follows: TGTGCCTGGAGTGTAGGTAGGGGCCCCTCCTACGAGCAGTACTTC.

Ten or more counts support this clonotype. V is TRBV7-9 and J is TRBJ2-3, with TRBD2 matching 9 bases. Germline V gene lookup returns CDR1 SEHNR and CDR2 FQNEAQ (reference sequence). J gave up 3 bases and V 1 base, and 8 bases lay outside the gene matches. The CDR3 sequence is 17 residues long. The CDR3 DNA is TGTGCCAGCAGCTTAGACGCGGGAGGGCCGGGAACAGATACGCAGTATTTT. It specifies CASSLDAGGPGTDTQYF.

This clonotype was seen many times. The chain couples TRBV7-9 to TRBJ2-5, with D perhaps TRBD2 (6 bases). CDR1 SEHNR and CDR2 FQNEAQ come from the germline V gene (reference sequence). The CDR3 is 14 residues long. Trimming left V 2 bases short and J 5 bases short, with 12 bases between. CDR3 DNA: TGTGCCAGCAGCTTAACAAGGCTAGCGGAGACCCAGTACTTC. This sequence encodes CASSLTRLAETQYF.

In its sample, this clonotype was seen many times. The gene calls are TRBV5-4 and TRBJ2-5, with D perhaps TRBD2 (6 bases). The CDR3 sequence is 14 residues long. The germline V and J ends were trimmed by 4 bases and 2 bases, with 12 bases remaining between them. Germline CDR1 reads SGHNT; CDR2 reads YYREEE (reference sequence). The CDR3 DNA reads TGTGCCAGCAGCCGGGACTTGCATCAAGAGACCCAGTACTTC. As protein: CASSRDLHQETQYF.

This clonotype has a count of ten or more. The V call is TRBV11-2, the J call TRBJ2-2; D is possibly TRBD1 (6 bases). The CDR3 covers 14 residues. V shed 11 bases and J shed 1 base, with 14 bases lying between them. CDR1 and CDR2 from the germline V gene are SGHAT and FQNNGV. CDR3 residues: CAHGSQGNTGELFF. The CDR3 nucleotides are TGTGCCCATGGGTCACAGGGGAACACCGGGGAGCTGTTTTTT.

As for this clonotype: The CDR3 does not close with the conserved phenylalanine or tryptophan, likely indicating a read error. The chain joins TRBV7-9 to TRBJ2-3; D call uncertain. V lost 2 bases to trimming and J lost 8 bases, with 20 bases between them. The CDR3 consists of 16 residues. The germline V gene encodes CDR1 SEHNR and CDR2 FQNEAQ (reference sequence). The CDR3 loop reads CASSLRIQSHLGTQYL. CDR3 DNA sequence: TGTGCCAGCAGCTTAAGGATACAGAGCCACTTGGGTACGCAGTATTTG.

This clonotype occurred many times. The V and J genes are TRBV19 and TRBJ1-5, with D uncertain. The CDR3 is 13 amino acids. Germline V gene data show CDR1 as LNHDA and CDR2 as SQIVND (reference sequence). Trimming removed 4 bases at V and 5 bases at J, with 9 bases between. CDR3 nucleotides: TGTGCCAGTAGTAAGGATCGGTATCAGCCCCAGCATTTT. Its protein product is CASSKDRYQPQHF.

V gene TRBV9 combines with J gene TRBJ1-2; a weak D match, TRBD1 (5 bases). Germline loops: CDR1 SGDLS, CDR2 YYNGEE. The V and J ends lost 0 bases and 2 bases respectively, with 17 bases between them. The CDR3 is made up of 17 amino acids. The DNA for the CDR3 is TGTGCCAGCAGCGTAGGGACTAGCAGGGCCCTAAACTATGGCTACACCTTC. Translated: CASSVGTSRALNYGYTF.

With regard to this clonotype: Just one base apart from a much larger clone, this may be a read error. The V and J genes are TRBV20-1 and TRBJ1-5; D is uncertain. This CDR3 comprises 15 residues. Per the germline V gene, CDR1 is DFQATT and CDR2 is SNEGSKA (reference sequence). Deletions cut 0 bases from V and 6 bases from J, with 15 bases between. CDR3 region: CSARDHSSASQPQHF. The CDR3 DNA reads TGCAGTGCTAGAGATCACTCATCGGCAAGTCAGCCCCAGCATTTT.

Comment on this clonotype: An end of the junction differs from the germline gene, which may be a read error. CDR3 loop: CASSIAWNIEAFF. Here the CDR3 DNA reads TGTGCCAGTAGTATAGCATGGAACATTGAAGCTTTCTTT. V usage is TRBV19 and J usage is TRBJ1-1; no definite D call. There are 13 residues in the CDR3. The V gene's germline CDR1 is LNHDA and CDR2 SQIVND (reference sequence).

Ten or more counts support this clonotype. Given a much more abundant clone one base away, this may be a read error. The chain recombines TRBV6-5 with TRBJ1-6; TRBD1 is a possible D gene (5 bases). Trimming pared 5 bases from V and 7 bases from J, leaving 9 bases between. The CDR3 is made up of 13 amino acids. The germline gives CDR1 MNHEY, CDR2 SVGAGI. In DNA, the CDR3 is TGTGCCAGCAGTCCGGGACCCAATTCACCCCTCCACTTT. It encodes CASSPGPNSPLHF.

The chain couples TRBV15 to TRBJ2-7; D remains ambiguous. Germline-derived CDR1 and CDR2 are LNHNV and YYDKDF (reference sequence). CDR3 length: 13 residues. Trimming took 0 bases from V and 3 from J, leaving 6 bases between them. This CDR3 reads CATSREVGYEQYF. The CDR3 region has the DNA TGTGCCACCAGCAGAGAGGTAGGCTACGAGCAGTACTTC.

The CDR3 coding sequence is TGTGCCAGCAGCGTAACCGGGACTAGCGGGATCTTACCTAACACCGGGGAGCTGTTTTTT. It translates to CASSVTGTSGILPNTGELFF. The chain uses TRBV9 and TRBJ2-2; 13 bases agree with TRBD2. V gave up 1 base and J gave up 2 bases; unmatched junction bases: 11. CDR1 and CDR2 from the germline V gene are SGDLS and YYNGEE. This CDR3 is 20 amino acids long.

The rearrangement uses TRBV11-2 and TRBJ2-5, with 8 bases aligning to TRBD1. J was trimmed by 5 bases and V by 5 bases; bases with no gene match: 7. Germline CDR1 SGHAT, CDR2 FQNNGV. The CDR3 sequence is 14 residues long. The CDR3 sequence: CASSPVQGVETQYF. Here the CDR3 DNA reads TGTGCCAGCAGCCCTGTACAGGGGGTCGAGACCCAGTACTTC.

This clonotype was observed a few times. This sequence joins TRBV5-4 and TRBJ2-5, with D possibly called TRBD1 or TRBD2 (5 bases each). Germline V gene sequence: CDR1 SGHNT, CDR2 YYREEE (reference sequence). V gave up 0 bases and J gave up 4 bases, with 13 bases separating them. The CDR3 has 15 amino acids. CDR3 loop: CASSLVPTGTETQYF. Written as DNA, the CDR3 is TGTGCCAGCAGCTTGGTTCCTACCGGGACAGAGACCCAGTACTTC.

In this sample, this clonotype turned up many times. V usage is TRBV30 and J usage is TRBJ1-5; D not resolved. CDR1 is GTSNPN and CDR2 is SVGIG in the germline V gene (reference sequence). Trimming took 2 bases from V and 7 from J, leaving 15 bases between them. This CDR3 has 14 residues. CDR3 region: CAWSIGQPDQPQHF. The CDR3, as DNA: TGTGCCTGGAGTATAGGGCAGCCGGACCAGCCCCAGCATTTT.

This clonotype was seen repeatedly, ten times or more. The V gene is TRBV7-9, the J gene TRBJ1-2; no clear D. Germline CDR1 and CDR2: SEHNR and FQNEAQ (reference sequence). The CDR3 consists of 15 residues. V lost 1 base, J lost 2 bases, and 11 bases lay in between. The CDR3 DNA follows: TGTGCCAGCAGCTTAGACGGGAATCTGAACTATGGCTACACCTTC. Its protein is CASSLDGNLNYGYTF.

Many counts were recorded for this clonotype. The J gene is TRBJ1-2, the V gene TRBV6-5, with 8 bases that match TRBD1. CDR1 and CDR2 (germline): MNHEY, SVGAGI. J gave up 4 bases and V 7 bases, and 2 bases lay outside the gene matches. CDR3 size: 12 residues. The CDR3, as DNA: TGTGCCAGCAATACAGGGGGCTATGGCTACACCTTC. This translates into CASNTGGYGYTF.

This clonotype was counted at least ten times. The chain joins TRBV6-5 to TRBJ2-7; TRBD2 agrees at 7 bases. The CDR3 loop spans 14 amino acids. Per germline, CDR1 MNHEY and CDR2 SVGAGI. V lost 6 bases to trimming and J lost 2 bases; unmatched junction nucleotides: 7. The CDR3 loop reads CASSRPSGAYEQYF. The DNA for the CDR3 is TGTGCCAGCAGCCGACCTAGCGGCGCCTACGAGCAGTACTTC.

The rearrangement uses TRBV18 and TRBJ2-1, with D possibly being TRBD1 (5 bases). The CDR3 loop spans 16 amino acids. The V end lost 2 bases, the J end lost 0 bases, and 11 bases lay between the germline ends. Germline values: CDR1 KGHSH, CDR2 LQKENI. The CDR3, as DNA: TGTGCCAGCTCACCAAGGGCAGGGCTCTCCTACAATGAGCAGTTCTTC. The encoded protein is CASSPRAGLSYNEQFF.